This TCR beta chain was obtained from a study of naive and memory T cell subsets. Notes on the study in general: Clonotypes here are unpaired alpha or beta chain sequences.

V dropped 4 bases and J dropped 4 bases, with 16 bases sitting between them. CDR1 and CDR2 (germline): MNHEY, SVGEGT. The CDR3 consists of 15 residues. Two oligonucleotides, mixed equimolar, formed the beta constant-region primer covering TRBC1 and TRBC2. Four rounds of PCR amplified the ligated cDNA using nested alpha and beta constant-region primers plus SP2. TCRdb ran MiXCR on the UMI-ligation and nested PCR reads and lists one entry per CDR3 protein. The repertoire holds 120,000 to 150,000 distinct CDR3 sequences, around 15% seen once, with about 0.15% in the top ten. From the second PCR step, alpha and beta chains were amplified apart. CD8 T cells were positively selected from what remained after CD4 positive selection. About this clonotype itself: Its antigen is as yet unknown.

V and J are TRBV6-2 or TRBV6-3 and TRBJ2-5, with D tentatively TRBD1 or TRBD2 (6 bases each). This receptor was taken from a human donor in good health. Source material: naive CD4+ T cells from blood. The CDR3 region is CASSSLTGRGETQYF. The CDR3 DNA reads TGTGCCAGCAGTTCCTTAACAGGGCGGGGAGAGACCCAGTACTTC.